This T cell receptor (beta chain) was sequenced in a study of regulatory T cells in long-lasting Graves disease. Study-wide points: TCR diversity was lower in persistent Graves' patients (versus newly diagnosed ones).

iRepertoire HTBI primers and Arm-PCR of CDR3 regions built TCR beta libraries. TCRdb reanalysed the multiplex PCR reads using MiXCR and keeps one entry per CDR3 protein. The sample lists about 440,000 distinct CDR3 sequences, about 15% occurring once. This sample's time point: newly diagnosed GD, antithyroid drugs for less than 3 months. PBMCs provided the RNA from which the TCR library was made. Graves' disease diagnosis was established per American Thyroid Association guidelines. With 5 bases clipped from V and 3 bases from J, the junction kept 7 bases outside the gene matches. Germline lookup yields CDR1 MNHEY and CDR2 SMNVEV (reference sequence). CDR3 length: 14 residues. This clonotype occurred many times. Its cognate antigen is unknown. This same sample was also part of a study on T cells in Graves' hyperthyroidism and ophthalmopathy. From that report: Patients aged 18 to 65 had newly diagnosed hyperthyroidism that had lasted under 2 months.

Sequencing was performed on peripheral blood mononuclear cells (PBMCs), taken at new diagnosis, from a patient treated with antithyroid drugs. The TCR sequence derives from a woman aged 30 to 39 with Graves disease. The chain joins TRBV27 to TRBJ2-7, with 7 bases identical to TRBD2. DNA of the CDR3: TGTGCCAGCAGTAGACTAGCTGCCGACTACGAGCAGTACTTC. Translating it yields CASSRLAADYEQYF.